This T cell receptor (beta chain) came from a study of CDR3 diversity in severe acne. V lost 3 bases and J lost 4, with 9 bases in between. Germline CDR1 SEHNR, CDR2 FQNEAQ (reference sequence). This CDR3 contains 14 residues. TCRdb recomputed calls from the PCR reads with MiXCR, one row per CDR3 protein. The sample gives roughly 81,000 distinct CDR3 sequences, about 50% of which show up once; over 9% is in the top ten. The clonotype was recovered from a male donor in good health, serving as a control. The chain employs TRBV7-9 and TRBJ2-2; D call uncertain. The source material was blood. DNA for the CDR3: TGTGCCAGCAGCTTGGCCGGCGGCACCGGGGAGCTGTTTTTT. It specifies CASSLAGGTGELFF.